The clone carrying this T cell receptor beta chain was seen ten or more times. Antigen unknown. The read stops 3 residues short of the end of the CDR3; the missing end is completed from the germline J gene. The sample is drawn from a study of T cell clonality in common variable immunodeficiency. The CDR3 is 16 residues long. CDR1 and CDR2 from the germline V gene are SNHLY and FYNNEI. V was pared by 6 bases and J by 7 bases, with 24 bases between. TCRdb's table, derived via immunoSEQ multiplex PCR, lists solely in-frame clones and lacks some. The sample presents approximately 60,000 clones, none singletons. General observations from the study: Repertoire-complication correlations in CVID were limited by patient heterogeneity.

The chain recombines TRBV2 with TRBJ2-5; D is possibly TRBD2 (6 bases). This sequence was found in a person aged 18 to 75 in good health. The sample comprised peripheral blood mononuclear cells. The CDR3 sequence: CASSDKLANLGGTQYF. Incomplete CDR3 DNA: TGTGCCAGCAGCGACAAGCTAGCGAACCTAGGAGGGACC.